A selection of T cell receptor beta chains follows, all from one sample in a study of OX40 agonist ivuxolimab in advanced cancers. The protocol was immunoSEQ multiplex PCR, while the TCRdb copy is restricted to in-frame clones and leaves out a portion. The profile shows around 94,000 clones, under 95% of them singletons. The specimen was CD4+ or CD8+ T cells sorted from blood, collected in a trial of the OX40 agonist ivuxolimab. The receptors derive from an adult with an advanced solid tumor such as melanoma, head and neck, liver or kidney cancer. CDR3s include the opening cysteine and the closing phenylalanine or tryptophan. A D gene is named only where the DNA matches it firmly. The size entry is marked missing in some rows and otherwise reads once, few, many or a size class.

cdr3_aa cdr3_nt clone_size v_call d_call j_call
CASSSLTSGRPETQYF TGTGCCAGCAGTTCACTGACTAGCGGGAGACCGGAGACCCAGTACTTC NA TRBV27 TRBD2 TRBJ2-5
CAWSVGTSGMADTQYF TGTGCCTGGAGTGTCGGGACTAGTGGTATGGCAGATACGCAGTATTTT NA TRBV30 TRBD2 TRBJ2-3
CASSPGTGPYEQYF TGTGCCAGCAGCCCCGGGACAGGACCCTACGAGCAGTACTTC NA TRBV28 TRBD1 TRBJ2-7
CASSDSGVGYTF TGTGCCAGCAGTGACTCAGGGGTCGGCTACACCTTC NA TRBV6-4 NA TRBJ1-2
CASSLVAHSGETQYF TGCGCCAGCAGCTTGGTTGCACACTCAGGGGAGACCCAGTACTTC NA TRBV5-1 NA TRBJ2-5
CASQVTGGDAEKLFF TGCGCCAGTCAGGTGACAGGGGGCGACGCCGAAAAACTGTTTTTT NA TRBV5-1 TRBD1 TRBJ1-4
CAWGGTSDSTDTQYF TGTGCCTGGGGAGGGACTAGCGATTCCACAGATACGCAGTATTTT NA TRBV30 TRBD2 TRBJ2-3
CASSLGSGGRYEQYF TGTGCCAGCAGCTTAGGGTCTGGGGGAAGGTACGAGCAGTACTTC NA TRBV11-2 NA TRBJ2-7
CASSSGQGPPGELFF TGCGCCAGCAGCTCGGGACAGGGGCCCCCCGGGGAGCTGTTTTTT NA TRBV5-1 TRBD1 TRBJ2-2
CATSRPQGGQPQHF TGTGCCACCAGCAGACCACAGGGGGGTCAGCCCCAGCATTTT NA TRBV15 TRBD1 TRBJ1-5
CASSPRGEYEQYF TGTGCCAGCAGCCCTCGGGGAGAATACGAGCAGTACTTC NA TRBV7-9 NA TRBJ2-7
CASSQEGAIGGAYQETQYF TGCGCCAGCAGCCAAGAAGGCGCAATAGGGGGAGCCTACCAAGAGACCCAGTACTTC NA TRBV4-1 NA TRBJ2-5
CASSFWGETQYF TGCGCCAGCAGCTTCTGGGGGGAGACCCAGTACTTC NA TRBV5-1 NA TRBJ2-5
CAWKVGQGAYEQYF TGTGCCTGGAAGGTTGGACAGGGGGCCTACGAGCAGTACTTC NA TRBV30 TRBD1 TRBJ2-7
CASSLDTYPNTEAFF TGTGCCAGCAGTTTAGACACATACCCGAACACTGAAGCTTTCTTT few TRBV7-6 NA TRBJ1-1
CASSIDSINQPQHF TGTGCCAGTAGTATTGACAGTATCAATCAGCCCCAGCATTTT NA TRBV19 NA TRBJ1-5
CASSLRLAGGPSYNEQFF TGCGCCAGCAGCCTCCGACTAGCGGGAGGGCCTTCCTACAATGAGCAGTTCTTC NA TRBV4-3 TRBD2 TRBJ2-1
CASRRAGGVYEQYF TGTGCCAGCAGGAGAGCGGGGGGGGTTTACGAGCAGTACTTC NA TRBV27 TRBD2 TRBJ2-7
CASSTTGDNYGYTF TGTGCCAGCAGTACGACAGGGGATAACTATGGCTACACCTTC NA TRBV6-6 TRBD1 TRBJ1-2
CASGLEQGQFF TGTGCCAGCGGTCTCGAACAGGGACAGTTCTTC NA TRBV9 NA TRBJ2-1
CASSEGTSSYNEQFF TGTGCCAGCAGTGAGGGGACTTCCTCCTACAATGAGCAGTTCTTC NA TRBV6-1 NA TRBJ2-1
CSVVGDSGNTIYF TGCAGCGTTGTGGGGGATTCTGGAAACACCATATATTTT once TRBV29-1 NA TRBJ1-3
CASSFFSGTEAFF TGTGCCAGCAGTTTCTTCTCGGGAACTGAAGCTTTCTTT NA TRBV28 NA TRBJ1-1
CASSQGLAGGLDTQYF TGTGCCAGCAGCCAAGGCCTAGCGGGGGGGCTCGATACGCAGTATTTT NA TRBV14 TRBD2 TRBJ2-3
CSAQAKSSYEQYF TGCAGCGCTCAGGCGAAGAGCTCCTACGAGCAGTACTTC NA TRBV29-1 NA TRBJ2-7
CASSLGSGGLYEQYF TGTGCCAGCAGCTTAGGTAGCGGGGGGCTTTACGAGCAGTACTTC NA TRBV13 TRBD2 TRBJ2-7
CASSQGTAASYEQYF TGCGCCAGCAGCCAAGGGACAGCAGCCTCCTACGAGCAGTACTTC NA TRBV4-1 NA TRBJ2-7
CASSLAPPGAYEQYF TGTGCCAGCAGCTTGGCCCCCCCTGGGGCCTACGAGCAGTACTTC NA TRBV5-5 NA TRBJ2-7
CASSQLKGQATNEQFF TGCGCCAGCAGCCAACTTAAGGGCCAAGCTACCAATGAGCAGTTCTTC NA TRBV4-1 NA TRBJ2-1
CASSLLGLTGALVHEQYF TGTGCCAGCAGCTTACTGGGATTAACAGGGGCCCTAGTCCACGAGCAGTACTTC NA TRBV7-2 TRBD1 TRBJ2-7
CAWSPGRQEQYF TGTGCCTGGAGTCCGGGGCGACAGGAGCAGTACTTC NA TRBV30 NA TRBJ2-7
CASSYSRDTNYGYTF TGTGCCAGCAGTTACTCTCGGGACACCAACTATGGCTACACCTTC NA TRBV6-5 NA TRBJ1-2
CASSPPGQGVFF TGTGCCAGCAGCCCGCCGGGACAGGGCGTTTTCTTT NA TRBV6-5 TRBD1 TRBJ1-1
CASTVAGDNEQFF TGTGCCAGTACCGTAGCGGGAGACAATGAGCAGTTCTTC NA TRBV19 TRBD2 TRBJ2-1
CSVRLGRQETQYF TGCAGCGTGCGATTGGGGCGGCAAGAGACCCAGTACTTC NA TRBV29-1 NA TRBJ2-5
CASSPWREETQYF TGTGCCAGCTCGCCGTGGAGGGAAGAGACCCAGTACTTC once TRBV18 NA TRBJ2-5
CASSPGGTGAGELFF TGTGCCAGCAGCCCGGGTGGGACAGGGGCCGGGGAGCTGTTTTTT NA TRBV6-5 TRBD1 TRBJ2-2
CATEDGGGNTGELFF TGTGCCACGGAAGACGGGGGGGGAAACACCGGGGAGCTGTTTTTT NA TRBV30 TRBD2 TRBJ2-2
CASSQAGSPYEQYF TGCGCCAGCAGCCAAGCAGGTTCCCCATACGAGCAGTACTTC once TRBV4-1 NA TRBJ2-7
CSVEGGTGKDIQYF TGCAGCGTTGAGGGGGGGACAGGGAAGGACATTCAGTACTTC NA TRBV29-1 TRBD1 TRBJ2-4
CSVSGQGEETQYF TGCAGCGTCTCGGGACAGGGGGAGGAGACCCAGTACTTC once TRBV29-1 TRBD1 TRBJ2-5
CASSSLQGLGGEQFF TGTGCCAGCAGCTCCCTGCAGGGTCTGGGCGGTGAGCAGTTCTTC once TRBV7-9 NA TRBJ2-1
CASSLIRRGSNNEQFF TGTGCCAGCAGCTTAATACGGCGCGGGAGTAATAATGAGCAGTTCTTC NA TRBV7-3 TRBD2 TRBJ2-1
CASSPPSQEGIAYF TGTGCCAGCAGTCCCCCATCCCAGGAGGGAATTGCGTACTTC NA TRBV28 NA TRBJ2-7
CASSWGQSQPQHF TGTGCCAGCAGCTGGGGACAGTCTCAGCCCCAGCATTTT NA TRBV5-6 TRBD1 TRBJ1-5
CASSLSRGGEQFF TGTGCCAGCAGTTTGTCCCGGGGGGGTGAGCAGTTCTTC NA TRBV28 TRBD2 TRBJ2-1
CASSLVGPAQFF TGTGCCAGCAGCTTAGTAGGCCCAGCACAGTTCTTC once TRBV7-2 NA TRBJ2-1
CASGLTNGGGPYEQYF TGTGCTAGTGGTTTGACCAACGGCGGGGGTCCCTACGAGCAGTACTTC NA TRBV12-5 TRBD2 TRBJ2-7
CASSLGTSGRSYEQYF TGTGCCAGCAGCTTAGGGACTAGCGGGAGGTCCTACGAGCAGTACTTC NA TRBV7-9 TRBD2 TRBJ2-7
CASSRSDRKINYGYTF TGTGCCAGCAGCAGAAGCGACAGGAAGATTAACTATGGCTACACCTTC NA TRBV9 NA TRBJ1-2
CASSYSGSGFREQFF TGTGCCAGCAGTTACTCAGGGTCAGGGTTCCGGGAGCAGTTCTTC NA TRBV6-5 NA TRBJ2-1
CASSLSGQGFQETQYF TGTGCCAGCAGCTTAAGCGGCCAGGGCTTCCAAGAGACCCAGTACTTC NA TRBV7-8 NA TRBJ2-5